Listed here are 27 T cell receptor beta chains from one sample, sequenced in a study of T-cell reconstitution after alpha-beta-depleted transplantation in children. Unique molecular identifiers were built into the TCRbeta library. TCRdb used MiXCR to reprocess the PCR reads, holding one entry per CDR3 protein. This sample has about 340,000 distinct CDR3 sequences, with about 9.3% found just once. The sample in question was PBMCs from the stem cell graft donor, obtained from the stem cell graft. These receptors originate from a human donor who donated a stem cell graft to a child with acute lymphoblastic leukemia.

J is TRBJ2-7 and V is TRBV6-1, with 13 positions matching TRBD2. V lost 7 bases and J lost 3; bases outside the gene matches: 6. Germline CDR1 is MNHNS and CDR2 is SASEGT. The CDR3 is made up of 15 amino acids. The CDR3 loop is CASTTGLAGIYEQYF. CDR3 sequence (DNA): TGTGCCAGCACTACGGGACTAGCGGGAATCTACGAGCAGTACTTC.

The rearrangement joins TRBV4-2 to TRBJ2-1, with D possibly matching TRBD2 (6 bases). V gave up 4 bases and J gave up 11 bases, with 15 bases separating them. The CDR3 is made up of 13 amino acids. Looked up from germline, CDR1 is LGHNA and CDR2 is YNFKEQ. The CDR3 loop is CASSLKEGGQQFF. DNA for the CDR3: TGTGCCAGCAGCCTTAAGGAGGGCGGGCAGCAGTTCTTC.

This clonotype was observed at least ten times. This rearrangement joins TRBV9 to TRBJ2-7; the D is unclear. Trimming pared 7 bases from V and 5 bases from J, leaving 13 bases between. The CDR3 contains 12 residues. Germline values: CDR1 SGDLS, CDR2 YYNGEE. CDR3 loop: CASSHGVDEQYF. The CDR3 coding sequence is TGTGCCAGCTCCCACGGAGTAGACGAGCAGTACTTC.

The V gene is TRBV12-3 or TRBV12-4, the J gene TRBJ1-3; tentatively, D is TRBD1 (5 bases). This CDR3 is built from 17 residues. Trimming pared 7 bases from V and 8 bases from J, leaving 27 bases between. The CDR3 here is CASTSSRRGLVGDTIYF. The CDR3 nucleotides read TGTGCCAGCACCTCATCCCGGAGAGGGTTGGTGGGGGACACCATATATTTT.

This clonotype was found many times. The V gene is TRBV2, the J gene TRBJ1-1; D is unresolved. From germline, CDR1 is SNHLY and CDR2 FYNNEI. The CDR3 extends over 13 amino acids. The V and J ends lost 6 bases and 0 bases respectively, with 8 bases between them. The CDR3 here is CASRPAMNTEAFF. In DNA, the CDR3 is TGTGCCAGCAGACCTGCGATGAACACTGAAGCTTTCTTT.

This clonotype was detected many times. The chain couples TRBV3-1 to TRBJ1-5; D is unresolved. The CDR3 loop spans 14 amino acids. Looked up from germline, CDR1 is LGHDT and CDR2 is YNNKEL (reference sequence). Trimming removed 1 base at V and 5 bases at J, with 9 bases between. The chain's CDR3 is CASSQGGLHQPQHF. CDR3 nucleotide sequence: TGTGCCAGCAGCCAAGGAGGGCTCCATCAGCCCCAGCATTTT.

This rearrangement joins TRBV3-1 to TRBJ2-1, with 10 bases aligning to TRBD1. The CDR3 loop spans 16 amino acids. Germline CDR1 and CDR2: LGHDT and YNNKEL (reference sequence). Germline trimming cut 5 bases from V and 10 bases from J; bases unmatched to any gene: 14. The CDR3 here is CASSYPGGTGDREQFF. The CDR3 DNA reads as TGTGCCAGCAGCTACCCTGGCGGGACAGGGGATCGGGAGCAGTTCTTC.

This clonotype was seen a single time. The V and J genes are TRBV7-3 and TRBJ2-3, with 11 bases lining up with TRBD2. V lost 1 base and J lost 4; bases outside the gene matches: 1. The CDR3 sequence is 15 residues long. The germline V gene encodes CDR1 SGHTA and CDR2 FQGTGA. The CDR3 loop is CASSLIAGGSDTQYF. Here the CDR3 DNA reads TGTGCCAGCAGCTTAATAGCGGGAGGGTCAGATACGCAGTATTTT. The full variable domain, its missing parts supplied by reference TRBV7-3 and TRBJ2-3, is GAGVSQTPSNKVTEKGKYVELRCDPISGHTALYWYRQSLGQGPEFLIYFQGTGAADDSGLPNDRFFAVRPEGSVSTLKIQRTERGDSAVYLCASSLIAGGSDTQYFGPGTRLTVL.

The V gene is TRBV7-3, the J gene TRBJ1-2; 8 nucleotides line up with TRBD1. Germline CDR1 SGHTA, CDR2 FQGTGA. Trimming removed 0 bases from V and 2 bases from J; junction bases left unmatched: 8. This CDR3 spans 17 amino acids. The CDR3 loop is CASSLTEGQGRNYGYTF. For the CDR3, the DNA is TGTGCCAGCAGCTTAACAGAAGGACAGGGCCGCAACTATGGCTACACCTTC.

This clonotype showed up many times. The CDR3, as DNA: TGTGCCACCAGTCATACGATCCAAGAGACCCAGTACTTC. Translated, it gives CATSHTIQETQYF. The chain carries TRBV24-1 and TRBJ2-5; D is unresolved. Trimming cost V 6 bases and J 1 base, with 8 bases left between them. Germline assignment: CDR1 KGHDR and CDR2 SFDVKD. The CDR3 is 13 residues long.

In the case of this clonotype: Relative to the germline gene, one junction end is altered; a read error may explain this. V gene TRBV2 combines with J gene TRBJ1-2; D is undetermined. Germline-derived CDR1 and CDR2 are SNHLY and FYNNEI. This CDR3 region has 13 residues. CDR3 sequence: CASSENREQTLAF. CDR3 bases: TGTGCCAGCAGTGAAAATAGAGAACAGACGTTAGCCTTC.

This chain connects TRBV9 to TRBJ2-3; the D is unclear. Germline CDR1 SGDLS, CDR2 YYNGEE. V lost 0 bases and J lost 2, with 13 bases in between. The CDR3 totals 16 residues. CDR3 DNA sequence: TGTGCCAGCAGCGTAGATCTGGCGCCGAACACAGATACGCAGTATTTT. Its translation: CASSVDLAPNTDTQYF.

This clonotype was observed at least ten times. CDR3: CAISEIERTGSYEQYF. CDR3 nucleotides: TGTGCCATCAGTGAAATCGAAAGGACAGGCTCCTACGAGCAGTACTTC. J is TRBJ2-7 and V is TRBV10-3, with TRBD1 matching 7 bases. The germline CDR1 and CDR2 sequences are ENHRY and SYGVKD. The CDR3 has 16 amino acids. V was clipped by 3 bases and J by 0 bases; unmatched bases: 8.

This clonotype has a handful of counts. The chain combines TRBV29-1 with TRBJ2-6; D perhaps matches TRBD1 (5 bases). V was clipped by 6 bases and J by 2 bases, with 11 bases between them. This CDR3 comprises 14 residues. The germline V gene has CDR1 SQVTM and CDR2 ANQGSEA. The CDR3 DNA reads TGCAGCGTCGGACCAGGGACTGGGGCCAACGTCCTGACTTTC. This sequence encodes CSVGPGTGANVLTF.

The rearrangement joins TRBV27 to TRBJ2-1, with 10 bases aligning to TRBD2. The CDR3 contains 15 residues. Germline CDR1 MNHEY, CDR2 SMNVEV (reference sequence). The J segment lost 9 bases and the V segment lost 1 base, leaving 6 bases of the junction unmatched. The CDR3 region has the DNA TGTGCCAGCAGTTTATTGCTAGCGGGAGAACTTGAGCAGTTCTTC. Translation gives CASSLLLAGELEQFF.

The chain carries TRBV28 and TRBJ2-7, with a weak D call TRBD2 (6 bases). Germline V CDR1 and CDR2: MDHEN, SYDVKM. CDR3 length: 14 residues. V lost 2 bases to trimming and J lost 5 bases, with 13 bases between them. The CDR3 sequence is CASSLAGFPNEQYF. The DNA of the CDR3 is TGTGCCAGCAGTTTAGCGGGATTCCCCAACGAGCAGTACTTC.

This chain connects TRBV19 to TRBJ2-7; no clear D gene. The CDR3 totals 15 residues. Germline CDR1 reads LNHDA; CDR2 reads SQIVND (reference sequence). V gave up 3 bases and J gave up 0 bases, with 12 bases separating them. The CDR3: CASSIGFSLSYEQYF. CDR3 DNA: TGTGCCAGTAGTATTGGGTTTAGTCTCTCCTACGAGCAGTACTTC.

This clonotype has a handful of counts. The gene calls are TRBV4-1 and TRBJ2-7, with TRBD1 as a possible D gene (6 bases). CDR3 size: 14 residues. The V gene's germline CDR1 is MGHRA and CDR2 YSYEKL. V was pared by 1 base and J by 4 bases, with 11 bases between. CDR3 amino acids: CASSQVTQGYEQYF. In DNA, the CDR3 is TGCGCCAGCAGCCAAGTAACACAGGGTTACGAGCAGTACTTC.

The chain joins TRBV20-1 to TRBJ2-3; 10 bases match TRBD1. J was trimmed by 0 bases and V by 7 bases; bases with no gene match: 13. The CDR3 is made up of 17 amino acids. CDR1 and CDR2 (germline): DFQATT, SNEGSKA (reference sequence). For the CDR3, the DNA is TGCAGTGTCCCGACAGGGGGCTCAAGAGCTAGCACAGATACGCAGTATTTT. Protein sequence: CSVPTGGSRASTDTQYF.

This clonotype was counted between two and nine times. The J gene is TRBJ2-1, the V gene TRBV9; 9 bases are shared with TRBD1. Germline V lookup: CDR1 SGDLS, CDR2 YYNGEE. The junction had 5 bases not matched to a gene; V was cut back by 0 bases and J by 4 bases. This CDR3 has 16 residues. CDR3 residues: CASSVGPDRGYNEQFF. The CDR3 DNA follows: TGTGCCAGCAGCGTAGGCCCCGACAGGGGGTACAATGAGCAGTTCTTC. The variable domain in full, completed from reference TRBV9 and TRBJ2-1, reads DSGVTQTPKHLITATGQRVTLRCSPRSGDLSVYWYQQSLDQGLQFLIQYYNGEERAKGNILERFSAQQFPDLHSELNLSSLELGDSALYFCASSVGPDRGYNEQFFGPGTRLTVL.

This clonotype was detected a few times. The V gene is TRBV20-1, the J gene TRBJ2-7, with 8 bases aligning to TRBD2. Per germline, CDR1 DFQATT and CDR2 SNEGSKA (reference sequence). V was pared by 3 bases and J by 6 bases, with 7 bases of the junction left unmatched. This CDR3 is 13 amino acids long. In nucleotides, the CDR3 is TGCAGTGCTAGGGCGACAGGACTAGCCGAGCAGTACTTC. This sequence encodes CSARATGLAEQYF.

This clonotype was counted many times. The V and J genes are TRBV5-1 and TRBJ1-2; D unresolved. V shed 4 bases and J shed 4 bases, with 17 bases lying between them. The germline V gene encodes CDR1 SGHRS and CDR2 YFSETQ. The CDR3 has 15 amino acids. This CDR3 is CASSPEGNQAYGYTF. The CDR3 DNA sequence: TGCGCCAGCAGCCCAGAGGGAAATCAGGCCTATGGCTACACCTTC.

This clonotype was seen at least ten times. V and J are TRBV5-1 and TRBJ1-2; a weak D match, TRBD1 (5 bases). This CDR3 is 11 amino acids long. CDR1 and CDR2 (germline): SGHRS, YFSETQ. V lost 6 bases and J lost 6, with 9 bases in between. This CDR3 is CASTQGNGYTF. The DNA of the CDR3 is TGCGCCAGCACCCAGGGAAATGGCTACACCTTC. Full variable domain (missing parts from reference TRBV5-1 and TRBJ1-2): KAGVTQTPRYLIKTRGQQVTLSCSPISGHRSVSWYQQTPGQGLQFLFEYFSETQRNKGNFPGRFSGRQFSNSRSEMNVSTLELGDSALYLCASTQGNGYTFGSGTRLTVV.

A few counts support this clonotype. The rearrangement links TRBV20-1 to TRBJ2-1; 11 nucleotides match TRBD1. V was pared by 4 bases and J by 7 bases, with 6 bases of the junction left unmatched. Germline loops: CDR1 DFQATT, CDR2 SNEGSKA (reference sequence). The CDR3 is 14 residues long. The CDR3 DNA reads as TGCAGTGCTAAGGACAGGGGGCTTCGTAATGAGCAGTTCTTC. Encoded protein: CSAKDRGLRNEQFF.

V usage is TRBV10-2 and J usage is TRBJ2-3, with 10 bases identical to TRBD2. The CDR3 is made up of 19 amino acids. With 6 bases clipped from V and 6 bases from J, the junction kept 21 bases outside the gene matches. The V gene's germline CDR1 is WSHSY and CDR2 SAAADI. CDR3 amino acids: CASRPGTSDFHLIRDTQYF. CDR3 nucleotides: TGCGCCAGCAGACCCGGGACTAGCGATTTCCACCTAATCCGGGATACGCAGTATTTT.

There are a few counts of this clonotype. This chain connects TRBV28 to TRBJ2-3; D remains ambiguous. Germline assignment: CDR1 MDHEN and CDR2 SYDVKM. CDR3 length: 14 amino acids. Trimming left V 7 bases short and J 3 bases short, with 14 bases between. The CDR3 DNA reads TGTGCCAGCACCGCGCCCATGGGGACAGATACGCAGTATTTT. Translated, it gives CASTAPMGTDTQYF.

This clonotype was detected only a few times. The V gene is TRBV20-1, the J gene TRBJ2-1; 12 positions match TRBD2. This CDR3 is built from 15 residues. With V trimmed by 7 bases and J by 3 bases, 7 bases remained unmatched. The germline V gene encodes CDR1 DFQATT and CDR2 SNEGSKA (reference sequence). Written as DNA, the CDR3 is TGCAGTGGCCTAGCGGGAGGGGGGGTCTACAATGAGCAGTTCTTC. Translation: CSGLAGGGVYNEQFF.